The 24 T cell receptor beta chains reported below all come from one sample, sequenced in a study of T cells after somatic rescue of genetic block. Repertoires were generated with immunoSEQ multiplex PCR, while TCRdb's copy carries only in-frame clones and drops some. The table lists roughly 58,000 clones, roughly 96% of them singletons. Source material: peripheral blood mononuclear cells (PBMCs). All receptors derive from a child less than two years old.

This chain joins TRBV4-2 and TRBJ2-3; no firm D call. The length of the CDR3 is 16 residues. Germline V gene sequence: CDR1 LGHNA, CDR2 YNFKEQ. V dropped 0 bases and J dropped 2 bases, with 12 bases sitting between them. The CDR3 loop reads CASSQDLRQSTDTQYF. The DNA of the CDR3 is TGTGCCAGCAGCCAAGATCTGCGGCAATCCACAGATACGCAGTATTTT.

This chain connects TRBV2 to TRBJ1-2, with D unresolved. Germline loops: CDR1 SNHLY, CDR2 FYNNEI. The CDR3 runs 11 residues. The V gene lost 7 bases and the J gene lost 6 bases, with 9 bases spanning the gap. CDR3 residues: CASNNRDGYTF. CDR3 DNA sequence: TGTGCCAGCAATAACAGAGATGGCTACACCTTC. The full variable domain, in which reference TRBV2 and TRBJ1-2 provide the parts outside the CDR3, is EPEVTQTPSHQVTQMGQEVILRCVPISNHLYFYWYRQILGQKVEFLVSFYNNEISEKSEIFDDQFSVERPDGSNFTLKIRSTKLEDSAMYFCASNNRDGYTFGSGTRLTVV.

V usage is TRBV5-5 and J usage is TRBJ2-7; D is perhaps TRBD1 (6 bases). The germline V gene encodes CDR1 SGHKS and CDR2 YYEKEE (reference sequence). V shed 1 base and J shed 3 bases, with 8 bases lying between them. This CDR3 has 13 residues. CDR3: CASSLLDSYEQYF. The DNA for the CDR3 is TGTGCCAGCAGCTTGCTGGACAGCTACGAGCAGTACTTC.

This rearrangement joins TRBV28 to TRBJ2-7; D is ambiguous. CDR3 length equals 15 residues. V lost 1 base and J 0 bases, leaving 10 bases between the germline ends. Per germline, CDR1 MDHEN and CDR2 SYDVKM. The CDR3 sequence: CASSLYPGSSYEQYF. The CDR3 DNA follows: TGTGCCAGCAGTTTATATCCGGGCAGCTCCTACGAGCAGTACTTC.

The DNA for the CDR3 is TGTGCCAGCAGTTTATCTGGACAGGGTAGTGGCTACACCTTC. It is translated as CASSLSGQGSGYTF. This sequence joins TRBV27 and TRBJ1-2; TRBD1 matches 8 bases. The germline V gene encodes CDR1 MNHEY and CDR2 SMNVEV (reference sequence). V lost 0 bases, J lost 7 bases, and 4 bases stayed unmatched. The CDR3 extends over 14 amino acids.

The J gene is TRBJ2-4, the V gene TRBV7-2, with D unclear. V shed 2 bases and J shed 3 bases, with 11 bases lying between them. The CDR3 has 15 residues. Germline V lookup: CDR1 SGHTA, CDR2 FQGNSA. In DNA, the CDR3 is TGTGCCAGCAGCTTAAAGTGGGGAAGCAAAAACATTCAGTACTTC. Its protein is CASSLKWGSKNIQYF. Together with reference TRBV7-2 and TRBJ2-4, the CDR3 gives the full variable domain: GAGVSQSPSNKVTEKGKDVELRCDPISGHTALYWYRQSLGQGLEFLIYFQGNSAPDKSGLPSDRFSAERTGGSVSTLTIQRTQQEDSAVYLCASSLKWGSKNIQYFGAGTRLSVL.

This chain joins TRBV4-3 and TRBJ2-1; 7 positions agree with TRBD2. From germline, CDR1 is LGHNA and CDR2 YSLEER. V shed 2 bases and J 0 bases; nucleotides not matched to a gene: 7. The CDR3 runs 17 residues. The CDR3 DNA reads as TGCGCCAGCAGCCAACTTCTAGCGGCCAGCTCCTACAATGAGCAGTTCTTC. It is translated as CASSQLLAASSYNEQFF.

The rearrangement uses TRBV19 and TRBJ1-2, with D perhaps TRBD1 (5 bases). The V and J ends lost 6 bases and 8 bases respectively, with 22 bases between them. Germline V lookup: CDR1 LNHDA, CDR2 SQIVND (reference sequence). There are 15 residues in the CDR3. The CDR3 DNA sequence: TGTGCCAGTAGGTCCCGGGACGGGGAGTCTCTGGGCTACACCTTC. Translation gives CASRSRDGESLGYTF.

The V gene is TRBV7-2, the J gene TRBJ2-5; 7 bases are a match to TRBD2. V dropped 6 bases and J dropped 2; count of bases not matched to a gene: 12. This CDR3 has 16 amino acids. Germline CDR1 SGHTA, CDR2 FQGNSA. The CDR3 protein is CASSYYRLADQETQYF. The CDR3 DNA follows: TGTGCCAGCAGTTACTATCGACTAGCAGATCAAGAGACCCAGTACTTC.

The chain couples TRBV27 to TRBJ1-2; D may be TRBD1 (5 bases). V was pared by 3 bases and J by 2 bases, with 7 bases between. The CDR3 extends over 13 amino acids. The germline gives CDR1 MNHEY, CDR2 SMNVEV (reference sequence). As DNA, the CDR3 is TGTGCCAGCAGTTTCCGGGACAACTATGGCTACACCTTC. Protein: CASSFRDNYGYTF.

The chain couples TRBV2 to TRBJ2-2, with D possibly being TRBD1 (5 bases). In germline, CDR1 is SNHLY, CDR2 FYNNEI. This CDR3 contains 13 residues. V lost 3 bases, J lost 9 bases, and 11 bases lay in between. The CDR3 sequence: CASSDEGARELFF. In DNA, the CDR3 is TGTGCCAGCAGTGATGAAGGGGCCAGGGAGCTGTTTTTT. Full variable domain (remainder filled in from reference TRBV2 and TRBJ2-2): EPEVTQTPSHQVTQMGQEVILRCVPISNHLYFYWYRQILGQKVEFLVSFYNNEISEKSEIFDDQFSVERPDGSNFTLKIRSTKLEDSAMYFCASSDEGARELFFGEGSRLTVL.

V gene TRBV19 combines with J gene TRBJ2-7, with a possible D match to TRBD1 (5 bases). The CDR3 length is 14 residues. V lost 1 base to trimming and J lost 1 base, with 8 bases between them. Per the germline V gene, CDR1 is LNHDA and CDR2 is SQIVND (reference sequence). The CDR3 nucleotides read TGTGCCAGTAGTATAGTAGGGGTGTCCTACGAGCAGTACTTC. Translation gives CASSIVGVSYEQYF.

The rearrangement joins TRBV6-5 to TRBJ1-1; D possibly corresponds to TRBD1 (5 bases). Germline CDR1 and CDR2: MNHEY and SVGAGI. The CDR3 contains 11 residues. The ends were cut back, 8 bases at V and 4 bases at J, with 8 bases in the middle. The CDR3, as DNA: TGTGCCAGCGGGGGGAGCACTGAAGCTTTCTTT. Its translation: CASGGSTEAFF.

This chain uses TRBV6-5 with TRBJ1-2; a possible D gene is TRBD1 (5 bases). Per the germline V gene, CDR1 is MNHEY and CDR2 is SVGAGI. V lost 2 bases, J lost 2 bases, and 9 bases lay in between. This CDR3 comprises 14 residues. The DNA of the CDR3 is TGTGCCAGCAGTTACCGGGGGAGAAACTATGGCTACACCTTC. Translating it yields CASSYRGRNYGYTF.

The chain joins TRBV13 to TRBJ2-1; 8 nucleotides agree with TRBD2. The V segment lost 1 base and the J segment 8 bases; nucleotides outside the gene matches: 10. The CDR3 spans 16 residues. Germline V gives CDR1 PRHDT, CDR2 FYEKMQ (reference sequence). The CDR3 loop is CASSLALAGGGDEQFF. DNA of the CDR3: TGTGCCAGCAGCTTAGCCCTAGCGGGTGGGGGCGATGAGCAGTTCTTC.

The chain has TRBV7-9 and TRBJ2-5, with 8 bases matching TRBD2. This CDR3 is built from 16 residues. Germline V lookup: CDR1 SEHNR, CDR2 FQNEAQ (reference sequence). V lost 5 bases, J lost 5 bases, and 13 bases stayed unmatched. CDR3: CASSQISGRGGETQYF. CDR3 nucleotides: TGTGCCAGCAGCCAGATCAGCGGGAGAGGGGGGGAGACCCAGTACTTC.

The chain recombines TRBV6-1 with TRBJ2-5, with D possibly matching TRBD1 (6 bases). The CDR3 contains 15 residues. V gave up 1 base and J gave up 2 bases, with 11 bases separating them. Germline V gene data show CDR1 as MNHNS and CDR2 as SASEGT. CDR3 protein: CASSEGVGQQETQYF. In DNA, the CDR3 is TGTGCCAGCAGTGAAGGCGTCGGACAGCAAGAGACCCAGTACTTC.

The chain's CDR3 is CASSPSREGYEQYF. The CDR3 DNA sequence: TGTGCCAGTAGTCCGTCCCGGGAAGGCTACGAGCAGTACTTC. The V call is TRBV19, the J call TRBJ2-7, with a tentative D call TRBD2 (5 bases). Per the germline V gene, CDR1 is LNHDA and CDR2 is SQIVND (reference sequence). The V gene lost 5 bases and the J gene lost 3 bases, with 14 bases spanning the gap. This CDR3 is 14 amino acids long.

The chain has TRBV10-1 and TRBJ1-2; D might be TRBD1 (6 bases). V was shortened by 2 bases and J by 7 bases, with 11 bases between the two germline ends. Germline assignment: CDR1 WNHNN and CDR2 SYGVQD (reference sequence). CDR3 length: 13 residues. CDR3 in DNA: TGCGCCAGCAGTGAGGACAGGAAAGGTGGCTACACCTTC. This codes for CASSEDRKGGYTF.

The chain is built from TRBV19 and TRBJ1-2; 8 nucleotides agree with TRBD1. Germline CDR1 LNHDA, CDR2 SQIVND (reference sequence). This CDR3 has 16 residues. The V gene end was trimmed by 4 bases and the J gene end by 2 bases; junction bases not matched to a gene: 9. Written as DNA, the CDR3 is TGTGCCAGTAGTACAAGATTGGACAGGGCCAACTATGGCTACACCTTC. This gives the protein CASSTRLDRANYGYTF.

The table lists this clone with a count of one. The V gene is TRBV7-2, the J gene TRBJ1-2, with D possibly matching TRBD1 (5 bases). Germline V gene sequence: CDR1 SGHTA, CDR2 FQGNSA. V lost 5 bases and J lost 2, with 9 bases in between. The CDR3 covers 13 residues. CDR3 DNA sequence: TGTGCCAGCAGCCAAACAGGAAACTATGGCTACACCTTC. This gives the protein CASSQTGNYGYTF.

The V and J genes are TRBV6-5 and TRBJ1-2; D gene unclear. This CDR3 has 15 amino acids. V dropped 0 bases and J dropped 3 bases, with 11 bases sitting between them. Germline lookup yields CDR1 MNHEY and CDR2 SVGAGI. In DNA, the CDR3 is TGTGCCAGCAGTTACTCCCCGGTCGGAGACTATGGCTACACCTTC. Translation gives CASSYSPVGDYGYTF.

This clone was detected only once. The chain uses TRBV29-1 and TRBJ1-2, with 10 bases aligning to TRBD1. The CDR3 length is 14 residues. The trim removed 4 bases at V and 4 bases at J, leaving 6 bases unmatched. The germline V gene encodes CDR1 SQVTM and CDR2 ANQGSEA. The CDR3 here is CSVGVGQGGYGYTF. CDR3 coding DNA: TGCAGCGTTGGGGTTGGACAGGGGGGCTATGGCTACACCTTC.

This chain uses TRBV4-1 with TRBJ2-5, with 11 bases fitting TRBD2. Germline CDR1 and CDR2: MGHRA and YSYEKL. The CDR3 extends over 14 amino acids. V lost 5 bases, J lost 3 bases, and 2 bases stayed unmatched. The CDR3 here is CASSLTSGEETQYF. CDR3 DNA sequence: TGCGCCAGCAGCTTGACTAGCGGGGAAGAGACCCAGTACTTC.